The 2 T cell receptor beta chains below come from one sample, sequenced in a study of beta chain features in type 1 diabetes. Study observations and caveats: Shortening that was moderate but significant affected the TCRB CDR3s of Type 1 diabetes patients in all four CD4+ subsets.

These TCRs are of unknown antigen specificity. The sequenced template was cDNA made from the entire isolated RNA. Assay used: immunoSEQ multiplex PCR; TCRdb lists only in-frame clones, some missing. The sample has more than 100,000 clones, approximately 30% seen once. Sequencing input: central memory CD4+ T cells from blood. These TCRs come from a woman between 18 and 30 years old with type 1 diabetes.

With regard to this clone: This CDR3 is also generated by other DNA sequences in the sample. The chain has TRBV5-1 and TRBJ2-2; 8 bases line up with TRBD1. The J segment lost 3 bases and the V segment lost 0 bases, leaving 1 base of the junction unmatched. Per the germline V gene, CDR1 is SGHRS and CDR2 is YFSETQ. The CDR3 has 15 amino acids. CDR3 DNA sequence: TGCGCCAGCAGCTTGGGGGACAGGCACACCGGGGAGCTGTTTTTT. Protein: CASSLGDRHTGELFF.

This clone occurred a few times. The genes are TRBV5-1 and TRBJ2-5, with 9 bases matching TRBD1. V lost 3 bases, J lost 5 bases, and 8 bases stayed unmatched. Germline V gives CDR1 SGHRS, CDR2 YFSETQ. CDR3 length: 15 amino acids. CDR3 protein: CASSSTGGLRETQYF. The DNA for the CDR3 is TGCGCCAGCAGCTCTACAGGGGGCCTCCGGGAGACCCAGTACTTC.